This TCR beta chain appears in the sequencing data of a study of CD8+CD57+ T cells in acquired aplastic anemia (dated by TCRdb to 2017 to 2018). About the study as a whole: A mean of around 3.2 ug of DNA, ranging from 0.2 to 27.4 ug, was extracted from sorted CD4+ and CD8+ cells. A CD8+CD57+ expansion meant a frequency higher than the mean frequency seen in healthy subjects.

Findings and caveats that apply to the study as a whole: Roughly 30 CD8+ CDR3 sequences were shared between patients and controls but appeared highly expressed in patients and within their immunodominant clones. CD8+ Simpson's diversity did not differ significantly between patients and healthy controls (P=0.060).

The germline V gene gives CDR1 as LGHNA and CDR2 as YSLEER. The CDR3 contains 14 residues, cysteine and phenylalanine counted. Only the CDR3 part of the read is kept: 42 bases, read in frame from the first base. The V end gives up 0 bases and the J end 6 bases, leaving 4 bases in the junction not matched to a gene. Genomic DNA was used as template for profiling of TCR beta VDJ combinations and CDR3 sequences. An Illumina HiSeq 2000 was used for TCR repertoire sequencing. The authors processed their data as follows. Repertoires were assessed using TRBV/TRBJ rearrangement plots, CDR3 size and DJ length profiles, and Simpson's diversity index. The most abundant DNA sequence in the deep sequencing data was taken as the immunodominant clone. CDR3 amino acid sequences were screened for sharing across subjects and compared with published repertoires and the VDJdb database. The public reads were run again by TCRdb, first through fastp at Q25 and then through MiXCR, and only productive beta chains were kept. Every entry covers one CDR3 protein and lists the most common genes and DNA from its rows. The V and J calls were not made by the authors but by TCRdb's processing. The sample table lists 150,000 to 180,000 distinct CDR3 sequences, about 52% of them with a count of one. The ten top clones hold 10% to 15% of the sample.

This clonotype was recorded many times. Its binding antigen is unknown. Base qualities are not recorded, but no much larger clone differs from it by a single base. Patients chosen for sequencing had shown expansion of CD8+CD57+ cells by flow cytometry. Every patient had a diagnosis of severe acquired aplastic anemia based on International Study of Aplastic Anemia and Agranulocytosis and Camitta criteria. Patients had received no therapy at the time of blood sampling. In the study, sorted CD4+ and CD8+ blood T cells from patients with severe aplastic anemia and from healthy subjects underwent deep sequencing of TCR repertoires. Patients were enrolled in the USA under clinicaltrials.gov protocols 00001620, 01623167, 00001397, 00071045, 00081523 and 00961064. Ficoll-Paque density gradient centrifugation was used to isolate peripheral blood mononuclear cells. CD4+ and CD8+ T cells were sorted by FACS or magnetic beads before DNA extraction.

The sample comprised sorted CD4+, CD8+, or CD8+CD57+ T cells (not recorded which) from PBMCs. The rearrangement joined TRBV4-3 to TRBJ1-2, and TRBD1 matches 7 of the central bases. This TCR was sampled from a human donor with aplastic anemia. The DNA is TGCGCCAGCAGCCAAGATGTCAGGGGGGATGGCTACACCTTC. Translated, it reads CASSQDVRGDGYTF.